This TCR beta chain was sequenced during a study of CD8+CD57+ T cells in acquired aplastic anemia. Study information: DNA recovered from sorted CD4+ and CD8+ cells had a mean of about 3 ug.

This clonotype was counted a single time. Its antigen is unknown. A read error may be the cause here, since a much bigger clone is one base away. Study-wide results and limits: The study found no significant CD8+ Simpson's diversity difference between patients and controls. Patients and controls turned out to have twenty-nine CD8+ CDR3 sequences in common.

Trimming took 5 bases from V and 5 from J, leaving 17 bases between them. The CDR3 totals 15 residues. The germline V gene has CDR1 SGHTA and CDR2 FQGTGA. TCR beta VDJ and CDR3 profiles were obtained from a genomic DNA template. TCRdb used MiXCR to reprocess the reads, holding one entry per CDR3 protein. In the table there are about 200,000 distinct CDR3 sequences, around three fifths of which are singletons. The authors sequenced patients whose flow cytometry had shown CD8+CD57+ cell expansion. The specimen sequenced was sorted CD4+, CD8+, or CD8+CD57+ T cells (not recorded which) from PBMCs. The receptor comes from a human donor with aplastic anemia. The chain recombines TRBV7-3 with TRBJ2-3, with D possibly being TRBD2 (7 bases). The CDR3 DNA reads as TGTGCCAGCAGCATAGGGGGGGGGGGGGGAGATACGCAGTATTTT. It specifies CASSIGGGGGDTQYF.